Sequencing of this T cell receptor beta chain was carried out in a study of T cell responses to AZD1222 COVID-19 vaccine. The study, taken as a whole, reports: After the peak T cell response, and only then, were repertoires sampled. Epitopes outside B.1.351 and B.1.1.7 mutated regions reportedly drew nearly half of spike TCRs. The study identified only a handful of AZD1222 recipients as seropositive at baseline. Clonal diversity may have been underestimated in mostly white British donors.

The repertoire was sequenced with immunoSEQ multiplex PCR; TCRdb's copy has only in-frame clones and lacks some. The sample lists roughly 270,000 clones, approximately 94% seen once, with approximately 0.52% in the top ten. In regard to this clone: Its antigen is undetermined.

Trimming shortened V by 4 bases and J by 2 bases, and 11 bases separated the two germline ends. The CDR3 has 14 residues. CDR1 and CDR2 from the germline V gene are LGHNA and YSLEER. V gene TRBV4-3 combines with J gene TRBJ1-2, with a possible D match to TRBD1 (6 bases). The sample in question was peripheral blood, obtained 28 days after the second AZD1222 dose. This sequence was found in an adult who received the AZD1222 COVID-19 vaccine. CDR3 amino acids: CASSRQQGNYGYTF. CDR3 nucleotides: TGCGCCAGCAGCCGCCAACAGGGCAACTATGGCTACACCTTC.